Below, 9 T cell receptor beta chains from the same sample are listed, as sequenced in a study of shared clonotypes between healthy human individuals. The table came from immunoSEQ multiplex PCR; TCRdb's copy has only in-frame clones and leaves some out. The table lists 2,500,000 or so clones, roughly 93% of them singletons. Sequenced input: naive CD4+ T cells from PBMCs. Subset noted: CD45RA+ positively selected. These receptors were collected from a man younger than 30 in good health. Some clones in this sample may be carry-over from other donors' samples.

The gene calls are TRBV14 and TRBJ1-1, with D uncertain. This CDR3 is built from 15 residues. Germline V lookup: CDR1 SGHDN, CDR2 FVKESK. Trimming stripped 0 bases from V and 3 bases from J, with 11 bases between. CDR3 amino acids: CASSQDSHGYTEAFF. DNA of the CDR3: TGTGCCAGCAGCCAAGATTCGCACGGGTACACTGAAGCTTTCTTT.

The chain carries TRBV4-1 and TRBJ2-3; 12 bases fit TRBD2. CDR1 and CDR2 (germline): MGHRA, YSYEKL. Trimming removed 3 bases from V and 2 bases from J; junction bases left unmatched: 6. This CDR3 contains 17 residues. The CDR3 nucleotides read TGCGCCAGCAGCCAGAGACTAGCGGGAGACGTCACAGATACGCAGTATTTT. Its translation is CASSQRLAGDVTDTQYF.

This clone was counted once. The chain is built from TRBV7-9 and TRBJ1-2, with D possibly TRBD1 on 5 matching bases. CDR1 is SEHNR, CDR2 FQNEAQ, per germline (reference sequence). This CDR3 has 16 residues. Deletions cut 5 bases from V and 1 base from J, with 17 bases between. The chain's CDR3 is CASSPRGMGDNYGYTF. In DNA, the CDR3 is TGTGCCAGCAGCCCTCGGGGGATGGGGGATAACTATGGCTACACCTTC.

J is TRBJ2-5 and V is TRBV7-2; no clear D. Germline assignment: CDR1 SGHTA and CDR2 FQGNSA. The CDR3 spans 14 residues. Trimming stripped 1 base from V and 9 bases from J, with 15 bases between. The CDR3 sequence: CASSLGVAEGSQYF. The CDR3 DNA reads TGTGCCAGCAGCTTAGGAGTAGCTGAAGGGTCCCAGTACTTC.

This clone has just a few counts. The chain combines TRBV7-9 with TRBJ1-3; D remains ambiguous. Germline V gene data show CDR1 as SEHNR and CDR2 as FQNEAQ (reference sequence). The ends were cut back, 5 bases at V and 0 bases at J, with 11 bases in the middle. This CDR3 is built from 15 residues. CDR3 bases: TGTGCCAGCAGCCGACTACCCTTCTCTGGAAACACCATATATTTT. As protein: CASSRLPFSGNTIYF.

Written as DNA, the CDR3 is TGTGCCAGCAGTGAAAGGACGGGACCCAGCCAGCCCTCTGGAAACACCATATATTTT. This sequence encodes CASSERTGPSQPSGNTIYF. The V call is TRBV6-1, the J call TRBJ1-3, with a tentative D call TRBD1 (5 bases). V dropped 2 bases and J dropped 0 bases, with 20 bases sitting between them. Germline CDR1 MNHNS, CDR2 SASEGT. There are 19 residues in the CDR3.

This clone is a singleton in its sample. The chain carries TRBV5-1 and TRBJ1-2; D remains ambiguous. The V and J ends lost 4 bases and 8 bases respectively, with 21 bases between them. From germline, CDR1 is SGHRS and CDR2 YFSETQ. This CDR3 is 15 amino acids long. The CDR3 here is CASSPSDGYQRGYTF. The CDR3 DNA reads as TGCGCCAGCAGCCCGTCTGACGGTTACCAGAGGGGCTACACCTTC. Supplemented by reference TRBV5-1 and TRBJ1-2, the full variable domain reads KAGVTQTPRYLIKTRGQQVTLSCSPISGHRSVSWYQQTPGQGLQFLFEYFSETQRNKGNFPGRFSGRQFSNSRSEMNVSTLELGDSALYLCASSPSDGYQRGYTFGSGTRLTVV.

The rearrangement uses TRBV9 and TRBJ1-3, with 10 bases that match TRBD1. The CDR3 has 19 amino acids. CDR1 and CDR2 from the germline V gene are SGDLS and YYNGEE. The V segment lost 3 bases and the J segment 0 bases; nucleotides outside the gene matches: 12. CDR3 bases: TGTGCCAGCAGCGCGGACCGGGACAGGGGTGATTTCTCTGGAAACACCATATATTTT. Translating it yields CASSADRDRGDFSGNTIYF.

The chain joins TRBV6-6 to TRBJ1-1; 11 nucleotides agree with TRBD1. After removal of 7 bases from V and 7 bases from J, the junction contained 2 bases not matched to a gene. The CDR3 has 12 residues. Germline loops: CDR1 MNHNY, CDR2 SVGAGI (reference sequence). The CDR3 region is CASKGTGGEAFF. The CDR3 DNA reads TGTGCCAGCAAGGGGACAGGGGGTGAAGCTTTCTTT.